This T cell receptor beta chain was obtained from a study of blood T cell repertoires in COVID-19. Study-wide background: COVID-19 samples collected from the United States, Italy and Spain covered acute and convalescent phases. PBMCs, B-cell-depleted T cells, or T cells were the source of the cDNA or gDNA that made up the material.

This CDR3 has 15 residues. Germline V gene sequence: CDR1 MRHNA, CDR2 SNTAGT. The J segment lost 10 bases and the V segment lost 6 bases, leaving 14 bases of the junction unmatched. The cohort comprised adults aged 18 to 89 years residing in around 25 US areas. Measured with immunoSEQ multiplex PCR; TCRdb has only the in-frame clones, and not every one. The sample shows around 240,000 clones, about 82% of them seen only once. Sequencing was done on a sample of PBMCs or T cells enriched from blood (not recorded which). The rearrangement joins TRBV6-4 to TRBJ2-1; the match to TRBD1 covers 8 bases. This receptor was taken from a woman aged 45-65 years who had recovered from COVID-19. CDR3 nucleotide sequence: TGTGCCAGCAGCCCCGGGACAGGCCCTTTATCGGAGCAGTTCTTC. Translating gives CASSPGTGPLSEQFF.